This TCR beta chain was sequenced in a study of human T cells and chemical hapten exposure. Study-wide findings and caveats: Versus controls, expanded TCRs had significantly more large CDR3 similarity clusters.

CDR1 is LGHNA and CDR2 is YNFKEQ in the germline V gene. V lost 0 bases and J 8 bases, leaving 19 bases between the germline ends. The CDR3 has 17 amino acids. TCRdb used MiXCR to reprocess the RACE reads, holding one entry per CDR3 protein. Of a few hundred thousand distinct CDR3 sequences listed, about 6% are singletons. Details on this clonotype: Its specificity is not known.

Regarding time point: patch test 2, 6 weeks after DPC sensitization. Described treatment: therapeutic diphenylcyclopropenone sensitization with weekly scalp DPC. The V call is TRBV4-2, the J call TRBJ1-4; D gene ambiguous. This TCR derives from a woman aged 18-29 years with alopecia areata. Some clones in this sample may be carry-over from other donors' samples. Material: whole blood, obtained in connection with sensitization to the hapten diphenylcyclopropenone (DPC). The CDR3 nucleotides read TGTGCCAGCAGCCAAGATCTATGGCACACCTACGGGGAAAAACTGTTTTTT. Translating it yields CASSQDLWHTYGEKLFF.